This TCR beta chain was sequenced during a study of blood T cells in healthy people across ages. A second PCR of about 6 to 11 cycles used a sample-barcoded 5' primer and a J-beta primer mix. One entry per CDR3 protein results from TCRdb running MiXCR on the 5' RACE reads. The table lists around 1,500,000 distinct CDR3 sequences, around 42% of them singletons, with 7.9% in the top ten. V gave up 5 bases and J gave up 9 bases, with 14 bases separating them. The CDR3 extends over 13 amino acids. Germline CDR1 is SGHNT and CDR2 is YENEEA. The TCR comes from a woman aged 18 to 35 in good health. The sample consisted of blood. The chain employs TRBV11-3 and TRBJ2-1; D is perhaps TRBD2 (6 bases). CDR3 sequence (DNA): TGTGCCAGCAGCCCCTCGGGAGCGGCTGAGCAGTTCTTC. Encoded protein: CASSPSGAAEQFF.